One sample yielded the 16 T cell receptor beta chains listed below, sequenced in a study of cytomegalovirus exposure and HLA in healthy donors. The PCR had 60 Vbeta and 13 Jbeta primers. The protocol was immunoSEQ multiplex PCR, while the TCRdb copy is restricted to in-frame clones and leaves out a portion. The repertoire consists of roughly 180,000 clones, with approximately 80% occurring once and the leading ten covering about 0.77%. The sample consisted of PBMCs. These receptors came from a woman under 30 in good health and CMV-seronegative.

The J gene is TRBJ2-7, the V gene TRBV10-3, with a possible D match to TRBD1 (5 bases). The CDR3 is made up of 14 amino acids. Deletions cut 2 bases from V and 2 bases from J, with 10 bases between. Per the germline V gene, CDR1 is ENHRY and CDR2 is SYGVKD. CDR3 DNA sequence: TGTGCCATCAGTGAGACAGGTGCCACCTACGAGCAGTACTTC. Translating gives CAISETGATYEQYF.

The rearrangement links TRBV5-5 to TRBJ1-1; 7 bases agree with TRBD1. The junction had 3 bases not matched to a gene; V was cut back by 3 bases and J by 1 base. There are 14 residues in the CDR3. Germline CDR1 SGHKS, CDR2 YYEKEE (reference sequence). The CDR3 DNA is TGTGCCAGCAGCTATGGACAGGCGAACACTGAAGCTTTCTTT. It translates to CASSYGQANTEAFF.

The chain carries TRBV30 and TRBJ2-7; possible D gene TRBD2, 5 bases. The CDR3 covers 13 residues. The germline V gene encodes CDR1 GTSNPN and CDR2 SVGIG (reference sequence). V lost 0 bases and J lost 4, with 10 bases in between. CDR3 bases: TGTGCCTGGAGTGTCTCTAGCCAGTACGAGCAGTACTTC. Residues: CAWSVSSQYEQYF.

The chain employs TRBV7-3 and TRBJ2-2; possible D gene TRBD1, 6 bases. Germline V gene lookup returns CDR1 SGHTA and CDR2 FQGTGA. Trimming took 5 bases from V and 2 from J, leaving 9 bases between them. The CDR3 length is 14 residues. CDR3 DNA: TGTGCCAGCAGCCGGGACACCAACACCGGGGAGCTGTTTTTT. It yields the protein CASSRDTNTGELFF. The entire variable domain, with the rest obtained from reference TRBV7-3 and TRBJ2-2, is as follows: GAGVSQTPSNKVTEKGKYVELRCDPISGHTALYWYRQSLGQGPEFLIYFQGTGAADDSGLPNDRFFAVRPEGSVSTLKIQRTERGDSAVYLCASSRDTNTGELFFGEGSRLTVL.

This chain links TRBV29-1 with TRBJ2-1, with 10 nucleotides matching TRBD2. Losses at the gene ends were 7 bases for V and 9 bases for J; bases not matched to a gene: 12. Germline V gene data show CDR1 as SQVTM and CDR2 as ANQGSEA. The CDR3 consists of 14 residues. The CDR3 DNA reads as TGCAGCGGGACAGCGGGAGGGGAGGTGGGTGAGCAGTTCTTC. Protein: CSGTAGGEVGEQFF.

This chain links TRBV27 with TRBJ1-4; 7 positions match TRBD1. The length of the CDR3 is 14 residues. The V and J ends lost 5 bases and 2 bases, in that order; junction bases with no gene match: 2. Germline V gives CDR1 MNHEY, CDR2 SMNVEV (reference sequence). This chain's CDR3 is CASSRGRTNEKLFF. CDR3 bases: TGTGCCAGCAGTAGGGGGCGTACTAATGAAAAACTGTTTTTT.

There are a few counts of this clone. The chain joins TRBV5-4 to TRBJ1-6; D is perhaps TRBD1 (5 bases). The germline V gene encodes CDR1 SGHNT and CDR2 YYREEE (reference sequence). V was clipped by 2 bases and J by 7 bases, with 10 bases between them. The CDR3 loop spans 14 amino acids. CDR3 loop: CASSFGHANSPLHF. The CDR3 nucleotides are TGTGCCAGCAGCTTCGGACACGCAAATTCACCCCTCCACTTT.

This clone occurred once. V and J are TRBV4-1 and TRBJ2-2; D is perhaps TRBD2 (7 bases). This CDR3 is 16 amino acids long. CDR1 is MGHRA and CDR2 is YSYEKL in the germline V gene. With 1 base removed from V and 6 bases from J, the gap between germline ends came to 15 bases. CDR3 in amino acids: CASSQGRGKGAGELFF. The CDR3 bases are TGCGCCAGCAGCCAAGGGCGGGGGAAGGGGGCCGGGGAGCTGTTTTTT.

The CDR3 sequence: CASGVGSYEQYF. CDR3 nucleotide sequence: TGTGCCAGCGGAGTGGGTTCCTACGAGCAGTACTTC. The rearrangement uses TRBV27 and TRBJ2-7; no firm D call. Germline CDR1 reads MNHEY; CDR2 reads SMNVEV (reference sequence). This CDR3 region has 12 residues. Trimming stripped 8 bases from V and 1 base from J, with 9 bases between.

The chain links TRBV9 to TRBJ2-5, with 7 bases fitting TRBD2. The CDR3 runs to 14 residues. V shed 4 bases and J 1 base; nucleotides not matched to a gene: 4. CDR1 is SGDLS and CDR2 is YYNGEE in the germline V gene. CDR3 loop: CASSPSGAQETQYF. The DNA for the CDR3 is TGTGCCAGCAGCCCAAGCGGGGCCCAAGAGACCCAGTACTTC.

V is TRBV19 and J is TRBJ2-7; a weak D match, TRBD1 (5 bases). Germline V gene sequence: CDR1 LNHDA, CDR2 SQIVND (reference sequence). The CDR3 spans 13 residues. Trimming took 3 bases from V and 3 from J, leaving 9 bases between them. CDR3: CASSMRQGYEQYF. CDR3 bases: TGTGCCAGTAGTATGCGGCAGGGCTACGAGCAGTACTTC.

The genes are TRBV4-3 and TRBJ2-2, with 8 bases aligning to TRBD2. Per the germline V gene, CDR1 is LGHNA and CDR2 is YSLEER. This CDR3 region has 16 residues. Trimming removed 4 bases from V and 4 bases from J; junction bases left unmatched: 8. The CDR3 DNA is TGCGCCAGCAGCCGGGACGGGAGGGTGCCCACCGGGGAGCTGTTTTTT. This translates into CASSRDGRVPTGELFF.

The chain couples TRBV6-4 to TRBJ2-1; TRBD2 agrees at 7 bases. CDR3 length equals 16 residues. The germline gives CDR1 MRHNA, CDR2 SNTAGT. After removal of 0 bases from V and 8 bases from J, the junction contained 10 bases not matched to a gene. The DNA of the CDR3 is TGTGCCAGCAGTGACTCGACGGGTGGCGGGGGTGATGAGCAGTTCTTC. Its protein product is CASSDSTGGGGDEQFF.

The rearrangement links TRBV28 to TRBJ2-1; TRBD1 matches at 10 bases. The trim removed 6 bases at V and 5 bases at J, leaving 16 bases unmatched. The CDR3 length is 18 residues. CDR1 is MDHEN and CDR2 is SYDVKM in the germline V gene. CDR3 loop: CASRPSRGQGSGDNEQFF. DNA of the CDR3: TGTGCCAGCAGACCTTCCAGGGGACAGGGGAGCGGGGACAATGAGCAGTTCTTC.

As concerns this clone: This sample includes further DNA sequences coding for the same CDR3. The chain's CDR3 is CASSSLTGSGETQYF. CDR3 in DNA: TGTGCCAGTAGTTCCTTGACCGGGAGTGGAGAGACCCAGTACTTC. The chain has TRBV19 and TRBJ2-5; D is perhaps TRBD2 (6 bases). Looked up from germline, CDR1 is LNHDA and CDR2 is SQIVND (reference sequence). Trimming cost V 5 bases and J 4 bases, with 17 bases left between them. There are 15 residues in the CDR3.

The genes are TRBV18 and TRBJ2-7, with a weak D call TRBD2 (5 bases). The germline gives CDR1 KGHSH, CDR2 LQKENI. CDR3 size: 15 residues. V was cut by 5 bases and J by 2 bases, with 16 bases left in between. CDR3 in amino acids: CASSIAGGRAYEQYF. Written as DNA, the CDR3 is TGTGCCAGCTCAATTGCGGGTGGAAGGGCCTACGAGCAGTACTTC. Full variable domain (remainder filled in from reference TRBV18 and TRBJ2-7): NAGVMQNPRHLVRRRGQEARLRCSPMKGHSHVYWYRQLPEEGLKFMVYLQKENIIDESGMPKERFSAEFPKEGPSILRIQQVVRGDSAAYFCASSIAGGRAYEQYFGPGTRLTVT.